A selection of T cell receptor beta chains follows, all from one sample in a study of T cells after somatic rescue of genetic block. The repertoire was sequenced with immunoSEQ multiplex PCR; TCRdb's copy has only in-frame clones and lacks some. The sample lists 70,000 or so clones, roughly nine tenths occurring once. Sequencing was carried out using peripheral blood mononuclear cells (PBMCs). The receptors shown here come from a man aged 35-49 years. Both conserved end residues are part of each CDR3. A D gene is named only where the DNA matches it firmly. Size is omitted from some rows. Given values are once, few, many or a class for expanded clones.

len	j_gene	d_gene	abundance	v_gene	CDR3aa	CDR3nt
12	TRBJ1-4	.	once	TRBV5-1	CASSLEFEKLFF	TGCGCCAGCAGCTTGGAGTTTGAAAAACTGTTTTTT
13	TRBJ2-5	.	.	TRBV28	CASSWGIQETQYF	TGTGCCAGCAGTTGGGGGATCCAAGAGACCCAGTACTTC
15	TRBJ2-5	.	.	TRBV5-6	CASSSGSGGWETQYF	TGTGCCAGCAGCTCCGGGTCAGGGGGGTGGGAGACCCAGTACTTC
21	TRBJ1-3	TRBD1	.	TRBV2	CASSEKGRDRGITSSGNTIYF	TGTGCCAGCAGTGAAAAAGGCCGGGACAGGGGTATAACGAGCTCTGGAAACACCATATATTTT
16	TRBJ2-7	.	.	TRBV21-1	CASSKVTSGGSYEQYF	TGTGCCAGCAGCAAAGTTACTAGCGGGGGCTCCTACGAGCAGTACTTC
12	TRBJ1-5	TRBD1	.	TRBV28	CASEGARQPQHF	TGTGCCAGCGAGGGGGCGCGTCAGCCCCAGCATTTT
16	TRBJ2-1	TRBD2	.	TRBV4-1	CASSRATSGVYNEQFF	TGCGCCAGCAGCCGAGCGACTAGCGGGGTCTACAATGAGCAGTTCTTC
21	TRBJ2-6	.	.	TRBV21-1	CASSHSSGLAGGLSGANVLTF	TGTGCCAGCAGCCATTCCTCGGGACTAGCGGGGGGGCTCTCTGGGGCCAACGTCCTGACTTTC
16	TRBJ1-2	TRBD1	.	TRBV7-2	CASSFRQLGQGYGYTF	TGTGCCAGCAGCTTCCGCCAACTGGGACAGGGGTATGGCTACACCTTC
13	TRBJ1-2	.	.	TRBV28	CASTPGGYYGYTF	TGTGCCAGCACCCCGGGCGGCTACTATGGCTACACCTTC
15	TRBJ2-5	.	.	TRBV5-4	CASSLVAGRQETQYF	TGTGCCAGCAGCTTGGTGGCAGGGAGGCAAGAGACCCAGTACTTC
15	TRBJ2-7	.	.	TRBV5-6	CASSLVDTSSYEQYF	TGTGCCAGCAGCTTGGTAGATACTAGCTCCTACGAGCAGTACTTC
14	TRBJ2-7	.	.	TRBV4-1	CASSQVVGTYEQYF	TGCGCCAGCAGCCAAGTTGTCGGAACCTACGAGCAGTACTTC
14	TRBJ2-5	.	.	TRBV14	CASSRTTSAETQYF	TGTGCCAGCAGCCGGACGACTAGTGCAGAGACCCAGTACTTC
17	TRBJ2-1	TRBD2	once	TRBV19	CASSIPYSLAGAYEQFF	TGTGCCAGTAGTATCCCTTATAGTCTAGCGGGAGCGTATGAGCAGTTCTTC
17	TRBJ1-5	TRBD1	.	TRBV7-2	CASSLVGQGAISQPQHF	TGTGCCAGCAGCTTAGTGGGACAGGGGGCCATCAGTCAGCCCCAGCATTTT